This T cell receptor (beta chain) appears in the sequencing data of a study of response to subunit inactivated influenza vaccine. Study-level points and caveats: It was suggested by the authors that few new T cells are recruited by each seasonal influenza vaccination.

TCRdb redid the calling of the RT-PCR reads with MiXCR, one entry per CDR3 protein. Seen here are 650,000 to 800,000 distinct CDR3 sequences, more than 11% observed once, and the top ten hold 6.5% to 8.5%. The table lists this clonotype with a few counts. Its antigen is not identified. This CDR3 spans 17 amino acids. The junction had 8 bases not matched to a gene; V was cut back by 5 bases and J by 4 bases. The V gene's germline CDR1 is MNHNS and CDR2 SASEGT. The specimen comprised PBMCs from blood, sampled 14 days before vaccination. The chain links TRBV6-1 to TRBJ2-2; TRBD1 agrees at 12 bases. The clonotype comes from a man aged 50-59 years who received an inactivated influenza vaccine. The CDR3 DNA sequence: TGTGCCAGCAGTAAAGAGGGGACAGGGGGCGGCACCGGGGAGCTGTTTTTT. This encodes CASSKEGTGGGTGELFF.